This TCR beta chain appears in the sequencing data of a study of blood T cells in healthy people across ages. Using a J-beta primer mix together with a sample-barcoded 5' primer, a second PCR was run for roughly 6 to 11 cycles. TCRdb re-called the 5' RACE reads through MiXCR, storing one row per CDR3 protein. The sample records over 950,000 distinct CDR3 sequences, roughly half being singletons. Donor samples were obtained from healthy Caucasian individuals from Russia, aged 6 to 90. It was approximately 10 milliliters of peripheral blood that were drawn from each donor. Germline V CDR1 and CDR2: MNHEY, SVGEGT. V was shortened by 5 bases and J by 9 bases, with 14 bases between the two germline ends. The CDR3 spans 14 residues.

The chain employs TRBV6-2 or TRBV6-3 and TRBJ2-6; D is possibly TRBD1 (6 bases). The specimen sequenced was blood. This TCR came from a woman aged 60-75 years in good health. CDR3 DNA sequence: TGTGCCAGCAGTAACCAGGGACACGGCAACGTCCTGACTTTC. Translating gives CASSNQGHGNVLTF.